This TCR beta chain was obtained from a study of blood T cell repertoires in COVID-19. Overall study: The origin of the acute and convalescent COVID-19 samples was the United States, Italy and Spain. T cells, B-cell-depleted T cells, or PBMCs supplied cDNA or gDNA.

This clone appeared a few times. CDR1 is MNHNS, CDR2 SASEGT, per germline. V shed 1 base and J shed 10 bases, with 16 bases lying between them. The CDR3 is 14 residues long. In the original workflow: Using reference gene primer amplification, nucleated cell counts were estimated. Clones were read by immunoSEQ multiplex PCR, and TCRdb kept only the in-frame ones, dropping some. V and J calls and clone size follow that table, whereas D and trimming were derived from the DNA. The repertoire includes roughly 150,000 clones, around 82% of them detected once, and approximately 10% sits in the top ten. The sequence came from a man aged 55 to 69 with active or convalescent COVID-19. The sample taken for sequencing was peripheral blood. The chain is built from TRBV6-1 and TRBJ1-1, with D maybe TRBD1 (5 bases). CDR3 loop: CASSEGFGRTLAFF. The CDR3 nucleotides read TGTGCCAGCAGTGAAGGGTTCGGCAGGACATTAGCTTTCTTT.